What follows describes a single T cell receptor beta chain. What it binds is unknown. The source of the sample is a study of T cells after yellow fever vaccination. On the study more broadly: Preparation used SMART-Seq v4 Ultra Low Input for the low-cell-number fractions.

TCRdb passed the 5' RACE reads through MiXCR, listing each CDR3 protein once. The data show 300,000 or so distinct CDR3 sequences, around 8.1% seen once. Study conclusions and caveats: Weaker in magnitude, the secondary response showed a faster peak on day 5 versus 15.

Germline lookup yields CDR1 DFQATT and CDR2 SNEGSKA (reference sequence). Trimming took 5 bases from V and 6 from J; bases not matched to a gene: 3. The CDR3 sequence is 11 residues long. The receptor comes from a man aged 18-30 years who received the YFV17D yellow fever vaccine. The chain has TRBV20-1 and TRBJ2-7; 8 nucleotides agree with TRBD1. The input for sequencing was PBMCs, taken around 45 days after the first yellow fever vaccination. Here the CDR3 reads CSAGDRGEQYF. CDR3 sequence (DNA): TGCAGTGCTGGCGACAGGGGCGAGCAGTACTTC.